One sample yielded the 21 T cell receptor beta chains listed below, sequenced in a study of blood T cell repertoires in COVID-19. This table comes from immunoSEQ multiplex PCR, and its TCRdb copy is limited to in-frame clones, with some not included. The data contain approximately 70,000 clones, around nine tenths of them singletons. Sequenced: peripheral blood. These receptors all come from a woman between 18 and 29 years old with acute or convalescent COVID-19.

V gene TRBV2 combines with J gene TRBJ1-5; no reliable D call. V was trimmed by 0 bases and J by 6 bases, leaving 12 bases between them. Germline assignment: CDR1 SNHLY and CDR2 FYNNEI. The CDR3 length is 15 residues. CDR3 DNA: TGTGCCAGCAGTGAAGCTCTCCGGGGAGGTCAGCCCCAGCATTTT. Translation gives CASSEALRGGQPQHF.

This chain uses TRBV7-9 with TRBJ2-1; a possible D gene is TRBD2 (5 bases). CDR1 and CDR2 (germline): SEHNR, FQNEAQ (reference sequence). The CDR3 is 12 amino acids. The V end lost 3 bases, the J end lost 12 bases, and 12 bases lay between the germline ends. Here the CDR3 reads CASSFDPRGQFF. The DNA for the CDR3 is TGTGCCAGCAGCTTCGACCCCCGGGGGCAGTTCTTC.

The genes are TRBV28 and TRBJ1-2; 8 bases line up with TRBD1. J was trimmed by 4 bases and V by 8 bases; bases with no gene match: 6. The CDR3 loop spans 13 amino acids. CDR1 is MDHEN, CDR2 SYDVKM, per germline. CDR3 sequence: CASGQGSFYGYTF. In nucleotides, the CDR3 is TGTGCCAGCGGACAGGGAAGTTTCTATGGCTACACCTTC.

In its sample, this clone was seen once. This rearrangement joins TRBV12-3 or TRBV12-4 to TRBJ1-1, with unresolved D. CDR3 size: 13 residues. Trimming cost V 6 bases and J 3 bases, with 11 bases left between them. In nucleotides, the CDR3 is TGTGCCAGCAGCTCGATGCGTGACACTGAAGCTTTCTTT. Encoded protein: CASSSMRDTEAFF.

The chain carries TRBV15 and TRBJ1-3; D not certain. The CDR3 loop spans 16 amino acids. Germline-derived CDR1 and CDR2 are LNHNV and YYDKDF (reference sequence). Trimming shortened V by 0 bases and J by 4 bases, and 13 bases separated the two germline ends. Here the CDR3 DNA reads TGTGCCACCAGCAGAGAGCGATCAGGCTCAGGAAACACCATATATTTT. Translating gives CATSRERSGSGNTIYF.

The chain joins TRBV29-1 to TRBJ2-5; 7 bases fit TRBD1. This CDR3 has 13 amino acids. Losses at the gene ends were 6 bases for V and 3 bases for J; bases not matched to a gene: 7. The germline gives CDR1 SQVTM, CDR2 ANQGSEA. The CDR3 nucleotides are TGCAGCGTGAGGGGGCGCCTAGAAGAGACCCAGTACTTC. Amino acids: CSVRGRLEETQYF.

V gene TRBV24-1 combines with J gene TRBJ2-1, with a possible D match to TRBD1 (5 bases). Trimming removed 6 bases from V and 6 bases from J, with 20 bases in between. CDR1 is KGHDR and CDR2 is SFDVKD in the germline V gene. The CDR3 length is 16 residues. In DNA form, the CDR3 reads TGTGCCACCAGTCCAGCCGGCAGGGCGGAGCTCAATGAGCAGTTCTTC. It yields the protein CATSPAGRAELNEQFF.

V is TRBV10-3 and J is TRBJ1-4, with 10 nucleotides matching TRBD1. The CDR3 consists of 18 residues. Trimming at V came to 6 bases and at J to 3 bases, leaving 13 bases not matched to a gene. The germline CDR1 and CDR2 sequences are ENHRY and SYGVKD. The CDR3 loop reads CAISQIPGQGISNEKLFF. The CDR3 DNA is TGTGCCATCAGCCAAATCCCGGGACAGGGGATTTCTAATGAAAAACTGTTTTTT.

Here the CDR3 DNA reads TGTGCCAGCAGCCATGTGGAGGGATTGGAGACTGAAGCTTTCTTT. Translating it yields CASSHVEGLETEAFF. The chain joins TRBV14 to TRBJ1-1; D gene unclear. This CDR3 has 15 residues. V dropped 3 bases and J dropped 5 bases, with 16 bases sitting between them. Germline CDR1 and CDR2: SGHDN and FVKESK.

CDR3 in DNA: TGTGCCAGCAGCTTAAGACAGGGAGCCTACAATGAGCAGTTCTTC. It specifies CASSLRQGAYNEQFF. J is TRBJ2-1 and V is TRBV7-2; 7 positions agree with TRBD1. V dropped 2 bases and J dropped 2; count of bases not matched to a gene: 3. The CDR3 contains 15 residues. The germline V gene encodes CDR1 SGHTA and CDR2 FQGNSA.

In this sample, this clone turned up once. This sequence joins TRBV4-1 and TRBJ2-1, with D perhaps TRBD2 (6 bases). Per the germline V gene, CDR1 is MGHRA and CDR2 is YSYEKL. The CDR3 is made up of 16 amino acids. The V end lost 5 bases, the J end lost 0 bases, and 14 bases lay between the germline ends. CDR3 in amino acids: CASSEAELASYNEQFF. CDR3 nucleotide sequence: TGCGCCAGCAGCGAAGCGGAACTAGCCTCCTACAATGAGCAGTTCTTC.

This chain joins TRBV28 and TRBJ1-1; D perhaps matches TRBD1 (6 bases). The germline V gene encodes CDR1 MDHEN and CDR2 SYDVKM. The V end was cut by 1 base, the J end by 7 bases, with 13 bases between. The CDR3 consists of 14 residues. CDR3 loop: CASSLLQGGNEAFF. As DNA, the CDR3 is TGTGCCAGCAGTTTATTACAGGGTGGGAATGAAGCTTTCTTT.

This chain connects TRBV27 to TRBJ2-5, with 9 bases lining up with TRBD1. The CDR3 extends over 16 amino acids. Germline V lookup: CDR1 MNHEY, CDR2 SMNVEV (reference sequence). V shed 7 bases, J shed 4 bases, and the junction held 13 bases outside the gene matches. The CDR3 DNA follows: TGTGCCAGCACGTTTAGACGGACAGGGGTGAGAGAGACCCAGTACTTC. Translated, it gives CASTFRRTGVRETQYF.

The CDR3 DNA reads TGTGCCAGCAGCGCGGACAGTTCCTACAATGAGCAGTTCTTC. Translation: CASSADSSYNEQFF. V is TRBV5-4 and J is TRBJ2-1; perhaps TRBD1 as D (6 bases). V lost 4 bases, J lost 1 base, and 9 bases lay in between. This CDR3 has 14 amino acids. CDR1 and CDR2 from the germline V gene are SGHNT and YYREEE (reference sequence).

The rearrangement joins TRBV13 to TRBJ1-2, with 9 bases lining up with TRBD1. The CDR3 is made up of 16 amino acids. Germline V lookup: CDR1 PRHDT, CDR2 FYEKMQ (reference sequence). The J segment lost 0 bases and the V segment lost 2 bases, leaving 4 bases of the junction unmatched. CDR3 amino acids: CASSLTGGDSNYGYTF. CDR3 nucleotide sequence: TGTGCCAGCAGCTTAACAGGGGGCGACTCTAACTATGGCTACACCTTC.

J is TRBJ1-2 and V is TRBV5-1, with D possibly TRBD1 on 6 matching bases. V was cut by 4 bases and J by 8 bases, with 18 bases left in between. The germline CDR1 and CDR2 sequences are SGHRS and YFSETQ. The CDR3 sequence is 14 residues long. Written as DNA, the CDR3 is TGCGCCAGCAGCCCTGGTGGGGGGGCAGAAGGCTACACCTTC. Translation gives CASSPGGGAEGYTF. The whole variable domain, remainder taken from reference TRBV5-1 and TRBJ1-2, is KAGVTQTPRYLIKTRGQQVTLSCSPISGHRSVSWYQQTPGQGLQFLFEYFSETQRNKGNFPGRFSGRQFSNSRSEMNVSTLELGDSALYLCASSPGGGAEGYTFGSGTRLTVV.

This clone was detected once. This CDR3 reads CASRKGQSDEQYF. As DNA, the CDR3 is TGTGCCAGCAGGAAGGGACAGTCCGACGAGCAGTACTTC. The rearrangement links TRBV12-3 or TRBV12-4 to TRBJ2-7; 7 bases fit TRBD1. J lost 5 bases, V lost 6 bases, and 7 bases had no gene match. CDR3 length equals 13 residues.

In this sample, this clone turned up a few times. This chain uses TRBV19 with TRBJ1-5, with TRBD1 as a possible D gene (5 bases). V was cut by 4 bases and J by 7 bases, with 14 bases left in between. The CDR3 has 14 amino acids. CDR1 is LNHDA, CDR2 SQIVND, per germline (reference sequence). For the CDR3, the DNA is TGTGCCAGTAGTACCCCAGGGTGGAACCAGCCCCAGCATTTT. This sequence encodes CASSTPGWNQPQHF.

The gene calls are TRBV5-5 and TRBJ1-1, with 7 positions matching TRBD1. The germline V gene encodes CDR1 SGHKS and CDR2 YYEKEE (reference sequence). V lost 5 bases, J lost 0 bases, and 4 bases stayed unmatched. The CDR3 length is 14 residues. DNA for the CDR3: TGTGCCAGCAGTCGACAGGGAATGAACACTGAAGCTTTCTTT. It yields the protein CASSRQGMNTEAFF.

This clone was counted once. The chain links TRBV18 to TRBJ2-2; D may be TRBD2 (6 bases). The CDR3 consists of 15 residues. V was cut by 6 bases and J by 5 bases, with 16 bases left in between. Germline assignment: CDR1 KGHSH and CDR2 LQKENI. Here the CDR3 DNA reads TGTGCCAGCTCCCCCGCTGTGGCGGGGACCGGGGAGCTGTTTTTT. It yields the protein CASSPAVAGTGELFF. Supplemented by reference TRBV18 and TRBJ2-2, the full variable domain reads NAGVMQNPRHLVRRRGQEARLRCSPMKGHSHVYWYRQLPEEGLKFMVYLQKENIIDESGMPKERFSAEFPKEGPSILRIQQVVRGDSAAYFCASSPAVAGTGELFFGEGSRLTVL.

The V call is TRBV6-5, the J call TRBJ2-7; 9 positions agree with TRBD1. After removal of 4 bases from V and 1 base from J, the junction contained 2 bases not matched to a gene. The CDR3 covers 14 residues. The germline V gene has CDR1 MNHEY and CDR2 SVGAGI. CDR3 sequence (DNA): TGTGCCAGCAGTTTGGGACAGGGATCCTACGAGCAGTACTTC. Translated: CASSLGQGSYEQYF.